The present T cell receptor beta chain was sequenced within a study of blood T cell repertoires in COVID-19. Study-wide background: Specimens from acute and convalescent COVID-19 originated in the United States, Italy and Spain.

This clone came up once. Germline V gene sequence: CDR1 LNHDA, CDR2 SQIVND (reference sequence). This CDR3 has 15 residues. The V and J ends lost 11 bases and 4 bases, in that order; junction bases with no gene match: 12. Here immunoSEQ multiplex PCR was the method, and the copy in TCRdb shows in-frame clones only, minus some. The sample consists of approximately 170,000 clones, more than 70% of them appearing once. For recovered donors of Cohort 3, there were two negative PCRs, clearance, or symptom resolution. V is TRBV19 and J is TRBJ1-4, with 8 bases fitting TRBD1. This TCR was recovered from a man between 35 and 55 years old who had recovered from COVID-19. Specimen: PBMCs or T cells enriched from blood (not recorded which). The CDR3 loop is CAARPGQAFNEKLFF. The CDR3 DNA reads TGTGCCGCCCGCCCGGGACAGGCATTTAATGAAAAACTGTTTTTT.